This T cell receptor beta chain was identified during a study of T cells after somatic rescue of genetic block. This CDR3 spans 17 amino acids. Germline V gene lookup returns CDR1 SGHRS and CDR2 YFSETQ. V lost 0 bases, J lost 4 bases, and 16 bases lay in between. Sequencing was performed with immunoSEQ multiplex PCR; in TCRdb, only in-frame clones are kept and a portion is missing. The sample holds some 68,000 clones; approximately 90% are singletons and the top ten take around 2.8%. The specimen sequenced was peripheral blood mononuclear cells (PBMCs). This clonotype originated in a man aged 30-40 years. The V gene is TRBV5-1, the J gene TRBJ2-2; no firm D call. The CDR3 DNA reads as TGCGCCAGCAGCTTGGGTTACGCAGAGAAATCCACCGGGGAGCTGTTTTTT. It codes for CASSLGYAEKSTGELFF. The full variable domain, completed using reference TRBV5-1 and TRBJ2-2, is KAGVTQTPRYLIKTRGQQVTLSCSPISGHRSVSWYQQTPGQGLQFLFEYFSETQRNKGNFPGRFSGRQFSNSRSEMNVSTLELGDSALYLCASSLGYAEKSTGELFFGEGSRLTVL.